This TCR beta chain was recovered during a study of blood T cell repertoires in COVID-19. Study-level background: The United States, Italy and Spain were the sources of the acute and convalescent COVID-19 samples.

The length of the CDR3 is 13 residues. The germline CDR1 and CDR2 sequences are LNHDA and SQIVND (reference sequence). V was clipped by 0 bases and J by 6 bases, with 8 bases between them. Participants were aged about 18 to 100 years from some 24 US areas. Clones were read by immunoSEQ multiplex PCR, and TCRdb kept only the in-frame ones, dropping some. The repertoire has 200,000 to 300,000 clones, about 87% of them found once; the top ten carry 1% to 1.5%. This receptor was identified in a woman between 40 and 55 years old with acute COVID-19. J is TRBJ1-1 and V is TRBV19; D not certain. The sample comprised PBMCs or T cells enriched from blood (not recorded which). The chain's CDR3 is CASSIDLSPEAFF. The CDR3, as DNA: TGTGCCAGTAGTATAGATCTCAGTCCTGAAGCTTTCTTT.